The subject of this entry is one T cell receptor (beta chain). It has no known antigen specificity. Within one base of it there is no much larger clone, and no base qualities were kept. The data are from a study of blood T cell repertoires in COVID-19 (dated by TCRdb to between 2020 and 2021). Background for the entire study: Collaborator samples came from the United States, Italy and Spain and covered acute and convalescent phases of COVID-19. The material from the prospective study consisted of cDNA or gDNA derived from T cells, B-cell-depleted T cells, or PBMCs. The dataset comprised deeply sampled blood TCRbeta repertoires from subjects exposed to, actively infected with, or recovered from COVID-19. The repertoires were made available in a free public database intended to serve as a resource for research on the immune response to SARS-CoV-2. The samples were drawn from two sources: the first 160 participants of the ongoing ImmuneRACE study, and some 1,300 subjects contributed by 6 global collaborators. A de-identified subject ID, COVID-19 status, age in years and sex were almost always included in the sample metadata. Where available, HLA class I and class II types were taken from metadata supplied by the sample provider and were not determined by assay-based typing.

TCRbeta CDR3 regions were amplified from genomic DNA by means of the immunoSEQ Assay, a bias-controlled multiplex PCR. The study's processing was this. The number of nucleated cells in each sample was estimated by amplification of reference gene primers within the assay. To quantify the absolute abundance of each unique TCRbeta CDR3 rearrangement, sequence reads were collapsed and filtered. For each sample, productive Simpson clonality was calculated by taking the square root of Simpson's diversity index across productive rearrangements. TCRdb retrieved this table from immuneACCESS and kept in-frame rearrangements only. Not all clones are present; in checked studies, unresolved V genes account for under half, and no reason is known for the remainder. V and J calls and clone size are as listed in that table; D and trimming were resolved from the DNA. For this sample there are around 160,000 clones; under 95% appear just once. Approximately 2.2% of the sample is in the top ten clones.

Whole blood was collected in K2EDTA tubes by collaborating institutions according to the institutions' own protocols. For TCRbeta analysis, collaborators shipped samples in one of three forms: frozen whole blood, isolated PBMCs, or DNA extracted from either of those sample types. V loses 6 bases, J loses 1 base, and the germline ends lie 16 bases apart. The CDR3 spans 16 residues, from the cysteine through the phenylalanine. Left in the record is the CDR3 DNA by itself, 48 bases read in frame from the first base. The germline V gene yields LGHNT for CDR1 and FRNRAP for CDR2. The study at large found these results: The quantity of clinical and demographic metadata differed by source and by participant and was supplied without curation.

The chain couples TRBV12-5 to TRBJ2-1, with TRBD2 perhaps the D gene, on 6 matching bases. The source is a man in his late teens or twenties with acute or convalescent COVID-19. The source material was peripheral blood. The CDR3 region: CASGRLSGGSYNEQFF. The sequence in DNA is TGTGCTAGTGGCCGTTTGAGTGGGGGGTCCTACAATGAGCAGTTCTTC.